Below are 11 T cell receptor beta chains sequenced from a single sample in a study of T cell responses to AZD1222 COVID-19 vaccine. Using immunoSEQ multiplex PCR, the repertoire was profiled, and TCRdb retains in-frame clones only, with some absent. The sample contains 110,000 to 150,000 clones, about nine tenths of which appear only once. Sample: peripheral blood, taken on day 0 of AZD1222 vaccination. These receptor sequences come from an adult in good health.

J is TRBJ2-1 and V is TRBV18; maybe TRBD1 (6 bases). V gave up 1 base and J gave up 0 bases, with 16 bases separating them. CDR1 is KGHSH, CDR2 LQKENI, per germline. The CDR3 sequence is 18 residues long. CDR3 sequence reads: CASSPLATTGSSYNEQFF. As DNA, the CDR3 is TGTGCCAGCTCACCACTGGCTACGACAGGAAGCTCCTACAATGAGCAGTTCTTC.

This chain joins TRBV7-2 and TRBJ1-4; D call uncertain. V lost 1 base and J lost 15, with 15 bases in between. Germline V gives CDR1 SGHTA, CDR2 FQGNSA. The CDR3 covers 13 residues. This CDR3 is CASSLDGPPFLFF. CDR3 nucleotides: TGTGCCAGCAGCTTAGATGGACCGCCTTTCTTGTTTTTT.

The chain combines TRBV19 with TRBJ1-4, with D tentatively TRBD1 (6 bases). Trimming cost V 7 bases and J 9 bases, with 27 bases left between them. Germline V gene data show CDR1 as LNHDA and CDR2 as SQIVND (reference sequence). The CDR3 contains 17 residues. The chain's CDR3 is CASTSTAPGGGRKKLFF. In DNA, the CDR3 is TGTGCCAGTACCTCAACAGCTCCGGGGGGCGGAAGGAAAAAACTGTTTTTT.

The chain uses TRBV4-1 and TRBJ2-2; 7 nucleotides line up with TRBD2. V lost 3 bases and J lost 2; bases outside the gene matches: 9. The germline V gene has CDR1 MGHRA and CDR2 YSYEKL. The CDR3 loop spans 17 amino acids. In DNA, the CDR3 is TGCGCCAGCAGCCACCCAGCAAGCGGGACTAACACCGGGGAGCTGTTTTTT. Translating it yields CASSHPASGTNTGELFF.

The chain combines TRBV18 with TRBJ1-3; D might be TRBD1 (5 bases). This CDR3 is 15 amino acids long. With 1 base removed from V and 2 bases from J, the gap between germline ends came to 9 bases. CDR1 KGHSH and CDR2 LQKENI come from the germline V gene. In nucleotides, the CDR3 is TGTGCCAGCTCACCACGACAGATTCCTGGAAACACCATATATTTT. It encodes CASSPRQIPGNTIYF.

The V and J genes are TRBV10-1 and TRBJ2-1; D is undetermined. Germline V gene lookup returns CDR1 WNHNN and CDR2 SYGVQD (reference sequence). Trimming took off 4 bases at V and 3 bases at J, with 13 bases between the two ends. The CDR3 loop spans 15 amino acids. DNA for the CDR3: TGCGCCAGCAGTGTGAGACCACGGATCTACAATGAGCAGTTCTTC. Protein product: CASSVRPRIYNEQFF.

This chain links TRBV7-2 with TRBJ1-1; a possible D gene is TRBD1 (6 bases). The CDR3 loop spans 16 amino acids. V was clipped by 7 bases and J by 0 bases, with 18 bases between them. Germline V lookup: CDR1 SGHTA, CDR2 FQGNSA. CDR3 sequence reads: CASNPPGGVLNTEAFF. In DNA form, the CDR3 reads TGTGCCAGCAACCCCCCGGGGGGCGTCCTGAACACTGAAGCTTTCTTT. The full variable domain, in which reference TRBV7-2 and TRBJ1-1 provide the parts outside the CDR3, is GAGVSQSPSNKVTEKGKDVELRCDPISGHTALYWYRQSLGQGLEFLIYFQGNSAPDKSGLPSDRFSAERTGGSVSTLTIQRTQQEDSAVYLCASNPPGGVLNTEAFFGQGTRLTVV.

This clone was seen just once. The rearrangement uses TRBV3-1 (or the pseudogene TRBV3-2) and TRBJ2-7, with TRBD1 matching 12 bases. This CDR3 is built from 15 residues. Germline loops: CDR1 LGHDT, CDR2 YNNKEL (reference sequence). After removal of 4 bases from V and 7 bases from J, the junction contained 8 bases not matched to a gene. The CDR3 reads CASSLAGQGAGEQYF. CDR3 coding DNA: TGTGCCAGCAGCCTAGCGGGACAGGGGGCGGGGGAGCAGTACTTC.

This chain links TRBV25-1 with TRBJ1-2, with TRBD1 matching over 8 bases. The V gene end was trimmed by 1 base and the J gene end by 8 bases; junction bases not matched to a gene: 12. CDR1 MGHDK and CDR2 SYGVNS come from the germline V gene. The CDR3 spans 16 residues. The CDR3 region has the DNA TGTGCCAGCAGTGAATCCGGACAGGGAAATGTGGGCGGCTACACCTTC. It codes for CASSESGQGNVGGYTF.

J is TRBJ1-1 and V is TRBV30; D unresolved. Germline V gene lookup returns CDR1 GTSNPN and CDR2 SVGIG (reference sequence). This CDR3 has 13 amino acids. The ends were cut back, 3 bases at V and 3 bases at J, with 11 bases in the middle. The CDR3 loop is CAWRGDGDTEAFF. CDR3 in DNA: TGTGCCTGGAGGGGAGACGGGGACACTGAAGCTTTCTTT.

This chain uses TRBV11-2 with TRBJ2-3; 9 bases line up with TRBD2. With 3 bases clipped from V and 4 bases from J, the junction kept 5 bases outside the gene matches. CDR3 length equals 15 residues. The germline V gene encodes CDR1 SGHAT and CDR2 FQNNGV. The CDR3 nucleotides are TGTGCCAGCAGCTTCGCGGGGGGGCAAGCAGATACGCAGTATTTT. Translation: CASSFAGGQADTQYF.